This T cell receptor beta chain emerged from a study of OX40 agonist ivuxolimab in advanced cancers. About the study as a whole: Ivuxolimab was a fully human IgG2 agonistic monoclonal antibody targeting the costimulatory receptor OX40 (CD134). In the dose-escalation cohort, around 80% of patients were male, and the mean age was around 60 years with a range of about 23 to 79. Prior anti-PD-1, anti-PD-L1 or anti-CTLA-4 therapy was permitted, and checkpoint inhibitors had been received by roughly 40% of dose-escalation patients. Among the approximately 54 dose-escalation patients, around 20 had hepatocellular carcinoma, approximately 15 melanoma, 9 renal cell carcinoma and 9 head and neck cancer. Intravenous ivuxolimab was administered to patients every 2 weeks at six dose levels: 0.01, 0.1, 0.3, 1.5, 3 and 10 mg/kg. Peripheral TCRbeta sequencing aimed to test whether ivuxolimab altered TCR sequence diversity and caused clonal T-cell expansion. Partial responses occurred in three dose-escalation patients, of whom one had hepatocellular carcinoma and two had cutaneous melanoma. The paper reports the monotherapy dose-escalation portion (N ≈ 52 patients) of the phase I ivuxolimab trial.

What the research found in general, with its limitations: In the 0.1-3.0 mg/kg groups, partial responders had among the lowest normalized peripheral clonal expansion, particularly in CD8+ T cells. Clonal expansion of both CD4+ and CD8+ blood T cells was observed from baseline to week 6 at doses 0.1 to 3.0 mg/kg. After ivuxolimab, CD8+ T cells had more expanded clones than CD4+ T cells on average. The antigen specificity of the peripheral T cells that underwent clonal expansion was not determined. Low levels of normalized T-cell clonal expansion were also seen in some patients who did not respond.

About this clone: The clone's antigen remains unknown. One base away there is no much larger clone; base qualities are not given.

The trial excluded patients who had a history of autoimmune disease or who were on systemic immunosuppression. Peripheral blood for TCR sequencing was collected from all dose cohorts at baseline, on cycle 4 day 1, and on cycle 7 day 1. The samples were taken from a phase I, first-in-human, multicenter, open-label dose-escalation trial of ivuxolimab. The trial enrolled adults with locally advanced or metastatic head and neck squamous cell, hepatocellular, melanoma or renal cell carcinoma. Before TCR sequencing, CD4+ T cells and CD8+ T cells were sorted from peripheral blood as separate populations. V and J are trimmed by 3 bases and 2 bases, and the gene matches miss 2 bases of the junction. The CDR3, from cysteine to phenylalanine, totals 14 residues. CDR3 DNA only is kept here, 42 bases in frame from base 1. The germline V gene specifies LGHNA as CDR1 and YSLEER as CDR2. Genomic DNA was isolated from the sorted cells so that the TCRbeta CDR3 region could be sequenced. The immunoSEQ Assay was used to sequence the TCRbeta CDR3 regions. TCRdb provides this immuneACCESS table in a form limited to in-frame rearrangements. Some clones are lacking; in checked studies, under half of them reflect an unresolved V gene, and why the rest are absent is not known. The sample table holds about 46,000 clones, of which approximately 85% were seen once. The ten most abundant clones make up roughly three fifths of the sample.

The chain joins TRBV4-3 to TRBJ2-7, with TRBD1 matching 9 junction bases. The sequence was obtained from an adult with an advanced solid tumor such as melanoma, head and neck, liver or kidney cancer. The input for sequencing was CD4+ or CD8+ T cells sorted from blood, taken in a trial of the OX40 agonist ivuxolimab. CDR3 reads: CASSQDRGPYEQYF. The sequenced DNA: TGCGCCAGCAGCCAGGACAGGGGTCCCTACGAGCAGTACTTC.